This TCR beta chain was documented in a study of blood T cell repertoires in COVID-19. For the study at large: Sites in the United States, Italy and Spain provided acute and convalescent COVID-19 samples. Sources were T cells, B-cell-depleted T cells, or PBMCs; the material itself was cDNA or gDNA.

Deletions cut 2 bases from V and 0 bases from J, with 5 bases between. The CDR3 runs to 15 residues. CDR1 and CDR2 (germline): SGHTA, FQGTGA. Original handling: Amplification of reference gene primers was used by the study to estimate nucleated cell counts. Some clones are missing from TCRdb's copy, which holds only in-frame ones; the method was immunoSEQ multiplex PCR. V and J calls plus clone size are reproduced from that table; the DNA served to infer D and trimming. The sample comprises around 200,000 clones, roughly 84% of which are singletons, and about 4.9% rests with the top ten. The V gene is TRBV7-3, the J gene TRBJ1-6; D not resolved. The source is a woman at least 80 years old with acute or convalescent COVID-19. The sequencing input was peripheral blood. CDR3 sequence (DNA): TGTGCCAGCAGCTTACTGAGCTCCTATAATTCACCCCTCCACTTT. It codes for CASSLLSSYNSPLHF.